Each of the 22 T cell receptor beta chains below was sequenced from the same sample in a study of T cell responses to AZD1222 COVID-19 vaccine. Profiling relied on immunoSEQ multiplex PCR, and the TCRdb table lists in-frame clones only, not all of them. The repertoire consists of 95,000 to 150,000 clones, with 80% to 90% occurring once and the leading ten covering about 10%. The input for sequencing was peripheral blood, taken on day 0 of AZD1222 vaccination. All receptors come from an adult in good health.

This chain uses TRBV18 with TRBJ1-2, with 10 bases that match TRBD1. This CDR3 spans 20 amino acids. V shed 2 bases, J shed 4 bases, and the junction held 19 bases outside the gene matches. The germline gives CDR1 KGHSH, CDR2 LQKENI. CDR3 nucleotides: TGTGCCAGCTCACCAATTGATTCCATGGCGGGACAGGGGCGAGGCTATGGCTACACCTTC. This codes for CASSPIDSMAGQGRGYGYTF.

The V call is TRBV2, the J call TRBJ2-7; TRBD1 or TRBD2 may be the D gene (5 bases each). Germline-derived CDR1 and CDR2 are SNHLY and FYNNEI. The CDR3 is 14 amino acids. The V and J ends lost 7 bases and 0 bases respectively, with 13 bases between them. As DNA, the CDR3 is TGTGCCAGCAATATAAGGGACCACTCCTACGAGCAGTACTTC. Protein sequence: CASNIRDHSYEQYF.

This clone was detected a few times. The genes are TRBV5-1 and TRBJ1-1; TRBD1 agrees at 8 bases. Per the germline V gene, CDR1 is SGHRS and CDR2 is YFSETQ. The V and J ends lost 2 bases and 1 base, in that order; junction bases with no gene match: 4. There are 15 residues in the CDR3. The CDR3 sequence is CASSFRGQPNTEAFF. The DNA for the CDR3 is TGCGCCAGCAGCTTCAGGGGGCAACCGAACACTGAAGCTTTCTTT.

This sequence joins TRBV5-1 and TRBJ2-1, with 13 positions matching TRBD2. The CDR3 runs to 15 residues. From germline, CDR1 is SGHRS and CDR2 YFSETQ. V lost 4 bases, J lost 4 bases, and 2 bases stayed unmatched. CDR3 in DNA: TGCGCCAGCAGCACGACTAGCGGGAGGTACAATGAGCAGTTCTTC. Amino acid sequence: CASSTTSGRYNEQFF.

This clone showed up just a few times. The gene calls are TRBV4-3 and TRBJ1-4; TRBD1 aligns across 7 bases. There are 14 residues in the CDR3. Germline values: CDR1 LGHNA, CDR2 YSLEER. With V trimmed by 1 base and J by 7 bases, 3 bases remained unmatched. DNA for the CDR3: TGCGCCAGCAGCCAAGTAGGGGGCGGTGAAAAACTGTTTTTT. Translation gives CASSQVGGGEKLFF.

V gene TRBV5-1 combines with J gene TRBJ1-4, with 8 bases matching TRBD1. CDR1 is SGHRS and CDR2 is YFSETQ in the germline V gene. This CDR3 has 15 residues. After removal of 0 bases from V and 7 bases from J, the junction contained 5 bases not matched to a gene. CDR3 region: CASSLVWTGSEKLFF. DNA of the CDR3: TGCGCCAGCAGCTTGGTTTGGACAGGGAGTGAAAAACTGTTTTTT.

In its sample, this clone was seen once. The chain employs TRBV25-1 and TRBJ1-2; 9 bases match TRBD1. Looked up from germline, CDR1 is MGHDK and CDR2 is SYGVNS. The CDR3 extends over 14 amino acids. V lost 3 bases and J lost 8; bases outside the gene matches: 7. DNA of the CDR3: TGTGCCAGCAGTGACCGAACAGGGGGCTGGGGCTACACCTTC. Translation: CASSDRTGGWGYTF.

The gene calls are TRBV7-3 and TRBJ2-1, with D possibly TRBD1 on 6 matching bases. Germline assignment: CDR1 SGHTA and CDR2 FQGTGA. CDR3 size: 16 residues. Trimming left V 2 bases short and J 4 bases short, with 15 bases between. The CDR3 DNA reads as TGTGCCAGCAGCTTATTAGGGGGAGCCTTTTACAATGAGCAGTTCTTC. Residues: CASSLLGGAFYNEQFF.

The chain links TRBV7-9 to TRBJ2-7; 8 nucleotides align to TRBD2. This CDR3 contains 17 residues. Germline CDR1 and CDR2: SEHNR and FQNEAQ (reference sequence). V shed 5 bases and J 0 bases; nucleotides not matched to a gene: 12. The CDR3 DNA is TGTGCCAGCAGCCCCCCGTTCGGGGGGGTCTACTCCTACGAGCAGTACTTC. Protein product: CASSPPFGGVYSYEQYF.

V usage is TRBV5-1 and J usage is TRBJ1-6, with 8 positions matching TRBD1. Germline CDR1 and CDR2: SGHRS and YFSETQ. CDR3 size: 16 residues. V lost 0 bases to trimming and J lost 9 bases; unmatched junction nucleotides: 8. The CDR3, as DNA: TGCGCCAGCAGCTTGGACGCAGGGGGCCTGGGTTCACCCCTCCACTTT. Encoded protein: CASSLDAGGLGSPLHF.

The CDR3 DNA is TGTGCCAGCAGCCAAGATCTAAACAGGGGCACTGAGCAGTTCTTC. This sequence encodes CASSQDLNRGTEQFF. The V gene is TRBV3-1 (or the pseudogene TRBV3-2), the J gene TRBJ2-1; 7 bases line up with TRBD1. The CDR3 totals 15 residues. V shed 0 bases and J 9 bases; nucleotides not matched to a gene: 8. CDR1 is LGHDT, CDR2 YNNKEL, per germline (reference sequence).

The rearrangement joins TRBV6-5 to TRBJ2-7; no clear D gene. With 0 bases removed from V and 2 bases from J, the gap between germline ends came to 8 bases. CDR1 and CDR2 (germline): MNHEY, SVGAGI. The CDR3 covers 14 residues. DNA for the CDR3: TGTGCCAGCAGTTACTCTACGACCGCCTACGAGCAGTACTTC. Residues: CASSYSTTAYEQYF.

V is TRBV5-1 and J is TRBJ1-1; D is uncertain. Trimming took off 2 bases at V and 1 base at J, with 6 bases between the two ends. Germline V gene sequence: CDR1 SGHRS, CDR2 YFSETQ. This CDR3 has 13 amino acids. The CDR3 protein is CASSLNRNTEAFF. In nucleotides, the CDR3 is TGCGCCAGCAGCTTAAACAGGAACACTGAAGCTTTCTTT.

The CDR3 protein is CAISAFRDAGGTEAFF. The CDR3 nucleotides read TGTGCCATCAGTGCCTTCCGGGACGCCGGTGGCACTGAAGCTTTCTTT. The chain joins TRBV10-3 to TRBJ1-1; weak D call: TRBD1 (5 bases). This CDR3 has 16 residues. The ends were cut back, 4 bases at V and 4 bases at J, with 19 bases in the middle. Germline loops: CDR1 ENHRY, CDR2 SYGVKD.

The chain uses TRBV9 and TRBJ1-5; D perhaps matches TRBD1 (6 bases). Trimming cost V 4 bases and J 5 bases, with 13 bases left between them. The CDR3 contains 14 residues. Per germline, CDR1 SGDLS and CDR2 YYNGEE. The CDR3 DNA reads as TGTGCCAGCAGCAGAAGAGGGGGTTATCAGCCCCAGCATTTT. Amino acids: CASSRRGGYQPQHF.

V gene TRBV30 combines with J gene TRBJ1-2; a possible D gene is TRBD1 (5 bases). Germline CDR1 GTSNPN, CDR2 SVGIG (reference sequence). With 2 bases removed from V and 3 bases from J, the gap between germline ends came to 10 bases. This CDR3 spans 13 amino acids. The CDR3 is CAWSPSGHYGYTF. The CDR3, as DNA: TGTGCCTGGAGTCCATCGGGACACTATGGCTACACCTTC.

The rearrangement uses TRBV7-8 and TRBJ1-1; TRBD1 might be the D (6 bases). The CDR3 is made up of 15 amino acids. CDR1 is SGHVS, CDR2 FQNEAQ, per germline. V shed 3 bases and J shed 2 bases, with 13 bases lying between them. The CDR3 DNA is TGTGCCAGCAGCTTGGGGCAGGGGAGTAACACTGAAGCTTTCTTT. Protein sequence: CASSLGQGSNTEAFF.

The V gene is TRBV3-1 (or the pseudogene TRBV3-2), the J gene TRBJ2-3; 10 bases match TRBD2. The CDR3 sequence is 14 residues long. Unmatched junction bases numbered 5, after V lost 5 bases and J lost 6 bases. The germline CDR1 and CDR2 sequences are LGHDT and YNNKEL (reference sequence). This chain's CDR3 is CASSLAGGGDTQYF. As DNA, the CDR3 is TGTGCCAGCAGCTTAGCGGGGGGTGGGGATACGCAGTATTTT.

This clone came up once. The chain is built from TRBV24-1 and TRBJ2-1, with D perhaps matching TRBD2 (5 bases). V was pared by 2 bases and J by 0 bases, with 13 bases between. Germline V gives CDR1 KGHDR, CDR2 SFDVKD. The CDR3 sequence is 17 residues long. For the CDR3, the DNA is TGTGCCACCAGTGATTCAAAGGGAGCGAGCTCCTACAATGAGCAGTTCTTC. Protein: CATSDSKGASSYNEQFF.

This sequence joins TRBV9 and TRBJ1-2; 10 nucleotides align to TRBD1. Germline loops: CDR1 SGDLS, CDR2 YYNGEE. There are 16 residues in the CDR3. V dropped 5 bases and J dropped 3; count of bases not matched to a gene: 10. For the CDR3, the DNA is TGTGCCAGCAGACCCGGGACAGGGGTCGGAGACTATGGCTACACCTTC. Its translation is CASRPGTGVGDYGYTF.

V usage is TRBV11-2 and J usage is TRBJ2-5; a weak D match, TRBD1 (5 bases). CDR1 is SGHAT and CDR2 is FQNNGV in the germline V gene. The CDR3 has 13 amino acids. V was shortened by 5 bases and J by 0 bases, with 7 bases between the two germline ends. This CDR3 is CASSRGYQETQYF. For the CDR3, the DNA is TGTGCCAGCAGCAGGGGATACCAAGAGACCCAGTACTTC.

This clone was observed once. The gene calls are TRBV2 and TRBJ1-2; 8 bases align to TRBD1. Germline CDR1 is SNHLY and CDR2 is FYNNEI. The CDR3 runs 15 residues. Trimming took 4 bases from V and 2 from J; bases not matched to a gene: 6. CDR3 sequence (DNA): TGTGCCAGCAGTGCTACAGGGGGTAGGAACTATGGCTACACCTTC. It is translated as CASSATGGRNYGYTF.